These T cell receptor beta chains were read from a single sample in a study of blood T cell repertoires in COVID-19. Produced via immunoSEQ multiplex PCR; TCRdb's table is partial and in-frame only. The sample holds about 54,000 clones, 80% to 90% seen once. Sequencing was done on a sample of peripheral blood. Receptor source: a human donor in a cohort sampled during active COVID-19. CDR3s include the opening cysteine and the closing phenylalanine or tryptophan.

J gene,V gene,CDR3 protein
TRBJ2-2,TRBV27,CASSLYGGELFF
TRBJ2-1,TRBV19,CASSISYISYNEQFF
TRBJ2-5,TRBV3-1/TRBV3-2,CASSQGMTGQETQYF
TRBJ2-4,TRBV11-2,CASSHRAPKNIQYF
TRBJ2-7,TRBV6-5,CASSYPGLGVYEQYF
TRBJ2-3,TRBV2,CASSDPRLAGGSTDTQYF
TRBJ2-7,TRBV6-1,CASSERGEQYF
TRBJ1-5,TRBV5-1,CASRWDLNQPQHF
TRBJ2-7,TRBV6-6,CASSVDRLSYEQYF
TRBJ1-1,TRBV7-9,CASSLAQDKNTEAFF
TRBJ1-3,TRBV10-3,CAISQQGTGGNTIYF
TRBJ1-1,TRBV6-6,CASSSRGATEAFF
TRBJ1-1,TRBV3-1/TRBV3-2,CASSQGAGAGTEAFF
TRBJ2-7,TRBV5-1,CASSKGQSYEQYF
TRBJ2-1,TRBV14,CASSQGGGSNEQFF